This T cell receptor (beta chain) is drawn from a study of blood T cell repertoires in COVID-19 (dated by TCRdb to 2020 to 2021). In the study overall: The collaborator samples originated in the United States, Italy and Spain and spanned the acute and convalescent phases of COVID-19. Sample metadata almost always included a de-identified subject ID, COVID-19 status, age in years and sex. Where available, HLA class I and class II types were taken from metadata supplied by the sample provider and were not determined by assay-based typing. The prospective study material was composed of cDNA or gDNA derived from T cells, B-cell-depleted T cells, or PBMCs. The repertoires were made available in a free public database intended to serve as a resource for research on the immune response to SARS-CoV-2. Deeply sampled blood TCRbeta repertoires from subjects exposed to, actively infected with, or recovered from COVID-19 were included in the dataset. Samples came from the ongoing ImmuneRACE study (first 160 participants) plus 1,254 subjects from 6 global collaborators. Study-wide conclusions, independent of this receptor: How much clinical and demographic metadata was included differed by source and by participant, and the metadata was provided uncurated.

CDR1 is given as MNHEY and CDR2 as SVGEGT, both from the germline V gene. The V and J ends are trimmed by 5 bases and 7 bases, leaving 11 bases between them. The CDR3 measures 12 amino acids from cysteine to phenylalanine. The sequence is cut down to CDR3 DNA, 36 bases in frame from base 1. On this clone: Its antigen target is currently unknown. No per-base quality is available; no much larger clone lies one base away.

The immunoSEQ Assay, a bias-controlled multiplex PCR, was used to amplify TCRbeta CDR3 regions from genomic DNA. The authors' analysis ran thus. The number of nucleated cells in each sample was estimated by amplification of reference gene primers within the assay. Sequence reads were collapsed and filtered to measure the absolute abundance of every unique TCRbeta CDR3 rearrangement. For each sample, productive Simpson clonality was calculated by taking the square root of Simpson's diversity index across productive rearrangements. Entries here come from immuneACCESS through TCRdb and include only in-frame sequences with V and J called. Some clones fail to appear in such tables; in the studies checked, an unresolved V gene covers under half of the shortfall, and the cause of the remainder is unknown. That table gives V, J and clone size, and the DNA gave D and trimming. In this sample the table shows 200,000 to 250,000 clones, roughly 84% of which occur a single time. The ten largest clones add up to over 2.5% of the sample.

Samples from volunteer blood donors who had recovered from COVID-19 were contributed by a second Seattle source. Collaborating institutions collected whole blood in K2EDTA tubes following their own protocols. For TCRbeta analysis, collaborators shipped samples as frozen whole blood, isolated PBMCs, or DNA extracted from either of those sample types. This sequence uses TRBV6-2 or TRBV6-3 and TRBJ1-2, and possibly TRBD1, on 5 matching bases. The origin of this receptor is a woman between 25 and 40 years old who had recovered from COVID-19. Sequenced sample: peripheral blood. The nucleotide sequence is TGTGCCAGCAGTCCCCGGACATCTGGCTACACCTTC. Its translation reads: CASSPRTSGYTF.